Listed here are 14 T cell receptor beta chains from one sample, sequenced in a study of blood T cell repertoires in COVID-19. Method: immunoSEQ multiplex PCR; TCRdb's copy keeps in-frame clones and lacks some. There are around 200,000 clones in the sample; 80% to 85% occur only once, and about 2.7% lies in the top ten. Sequencing was done on a sample of peripheral blood. These receptors were collected from a human donor with acute or convalescent COVID-19. The donor label of this sample is uncertain.

This chain links TRBV3-1 (or the pseudogene TRBV3-2) with TRBJ1-4; D might be TRBD1 (6 bases). Germline CDR1 reads LGHDT; CDR2 reads YNNKEL (reference sequence). V lost 4 bases and J 4 bases, leaving 10 bases between the germline ends. The CDR3 is 14 amino acids. CDR3 region: CASSPRTDNEKLFF. The CDR3 nucleotides are TGTGCCAGCAGCCCTAGGACAGATAATGAAAAACTGTTTTTT.

The chain's CDR3 is CASSLGIAGAPNYNEQFF. The CDR3 bases are TGTGCCAGCAGCTTGGGGATAGCGGGGGCCCCTAATTACAATGAGCAGTTCTTC. The V call is TRBV5-5, the J call TRBJ2-1; TRBD2 agrees at 9 bases. Germline-derived CDR1 and CDR2 are SGHKS and YYEKEE (reference sequence). The junction had 11 bases not matched to a gene; V was cut back by 0 bases and J by 4 bases. CDR3 length: 18 amino acids.

This chain links TRBV7-3 with TRBJ2-1; 8 positions agree with TRBD2. Germline trimming cut 4 bases from V and 0 bases from J; bases unmatched to any gene: 5. Germline CDR1 reads SGHTA; CDR2 reads FQGTGA. CDR3 length: 16 amino acids. CDR3 sequence reads: CASSSTSGSSYNEQFF. The CDR3 bases are TGTGCCAGCAGCTCAACTAGCGGATCCTCCTACAATGAGCAGTTCTTC.

This clone was seen a single time. The rearrangement uses TRBV12-3 or TRBV12-4 and TRBJ1-1, with a weak D call TRBD1 (5 bases). V dropped 5 bases and J dropped 8 bases, with 12 bases sitting between them. CDR3 size: 12 residues. CDR3 in amino acids: CASSPTGGEAFF. CDR3 nucleotides: TGTGCCAGCAGTCCAACAGGTGGCGAAGCTTTCTTT.

This chain uses TRBV30 with TRBJ1-1, with D possibly matching TRBD1 (5 bases). The V gene lost 3 bases and the J gene lost 0 bases, with 14 bases spanning the gap. The CDR3 is made up of 15 amino acids. In germline, CDR1 is GTSNPN, CDR2 SVGIG (reference sequence). CDR3 loop: CAWRPLQAMNTEAFF. Here the CDR3 DNA reads TGTGCCTGGAGACCCTTACAGGCGATGAACACTGAAGCTTTCTTT.

The chain recombines TRBV5-8 with TRBJ1-1; the D gene is possibly TRBD1 (5 bases). Trimming cost V 0 bases and J 1 base, with 7 bases left between them. The CDR3 covers 14 residues. Germline loops: CDR1 SGHTS, CDR2 YDEGEE. The CDR3 coding sequence is TGTGCCAGCAGCTTGGGACAGACGAACACTGAAGCTTTCTTT. Amino acid sequence: CASSLGQTNTEAFF.

The chain is built from TRBV3-1 (or the pseudogene TRBV3-2) and TRBJ2-3; a weak D match, TRBD2 (5 bases). The CDR3 runs 16 residues. The germline CDR1 and CDR2 sequences are LGHDT and YNNKEL (reference sequence). V dropped 4 bases and J dropped 4 bases, with 18 bases sitting between them. The CDR3 DNA reads as TGTGCCAGCAGCCGCCCTTCGGGTGTCGGGGCAGATACGCAGTATTTT. Protein: CASSRPSGVGADTQYF.

This clone was counted once. This chain uses TRBV25-1 with TRBJ1-2, with D hard to call. Trimming took off 3 bases at V and 2 bases at J, with 7 bases between the two ends. Germline V lookup: CDR1 MGHDK, CDR2 SYGVNS. The CDR3 is 13 residues long. CDR3 nucleotide sequence: TGTGCCAGCAGTGAGCCCGGGAACTATGGCTACACCTTC. Translated: CASSEPGNYGYTF.

The J gene is TRBJ2-7, the V gene TRBV6-5; 7 bases are a match to TRBD1. V lost 2 bases to trimming and J lost 3 bases; unmatched junction nucleotides: 7. The CDR3 is 15 amino acids. The germline V gene encodes CDR1 MNHEY and CDR2 SVGAGI. In DNA, the CDR3 is TGTGCCAGCAGTTACGAAGGGACAGCCATCTACGAGCAGTACTTC. Translation gives CASSYEGTAIYEQYF.

This chain connects TRBV5-1 to TRBJ1-2; a weak D match, TRBD1 (5 bases). CDR1 and CDR2 from the germline V gene are SGHRS and YFSETQ. The CDR3 spans 13 residues. Deletions cut 2 bases from V and 6 bases from J, with 11 bases between. CDR3 sequence: CASSFLGEDGYTF. The DNA of the CDR3 is TGCGCCAGCAGCTTTCTAGGGGAGGATGGCTACACCTTC.

This clone was seen just once. This chain uses TRBV7-3 with TRBJ2-1; 9 positions match TRBD2. Looked up from germline, CDR1 is SGHTA and CDR2 is FQGTGA. This CDR3 region has 16 residues. Unmatched junction bases numbered 7, after V lost 5 bases and J lost 2 bases. The CDR3 DNA follows: TGTGCCAGCAGCCCCTCTAGGACTAGCGCCTACAATGAGCAGTTCTTC. This translates into CASSPSRTSAYNEQFF.

This clone was picked up one time. The chain has TRBV6-5 and TRBJ2-7, with 8 bases fitting TRBD2. V was clipped by 8 bases and J by 0 bases; unmatched bases: 9. This CDR3 has 15 amino acids. Per the germline V gene, CDR1 is MNHEY and CDR2 is SVGAGI. CDR3 nucleotide sequence: TGTGCCAGCCGCGGACTCGGGGGGGGCTCCTACGAGCAGTACTTC. Amino acids: CASRGLGGGSYEQYF.

This rearrangement joins TRBV5-1 to TRBJ2-2, with 7 positions matching TRBD1. This CDR3 comprises 15 residues. Losses at the gene ends were 0 bases for V and 5 bases for J; bases not matched to a gene: 4. Germline loops: CDR1 SGHRS, CDR2 YFSETQ. CDR3 sequence reads: CASSLGGTVTGELFF. Written as DNA, the CDR3 is TGCGCCAGCAGCTTGGGGGGGACAGTAACCGGGGAGCTGTTTTTT.

V usage is TRBV7-2 and J usage is TRBJ2-1; a possible D gene is TRBD2 (6 bases). The CDR3 runs 17 residues. CDR1 is SGHTA and CDR2 is FQGNSA in the germline V gene. Between the trimmed V and J ends, which lost 6 bases and 4 bases, there was a span of 22 bases. CDR3 sequence (DNA): TGTGCCAGCAGTCCAAAAAGCGGGTGGAATGCTTACAATGAGCAGTTCTTC. It yields the protein CASSPKSGWNAYNEQFF.